This T cell receptor (beta chain) was retrieved from a study of blood T cells in healthy people across ages. Using a J-beta primer mix together with a sample-barcoded 5' primer, a second PCR was run for roughly 6 to 12 cycles. TCRdb re-analysed the 5' RACE reads in MiXCR, keeping a single row per CDR3 protein. The table records 870,000 or so distinct CDR3 sequences, less than 35% of them present only once. There are many counts of this clonotype. The CDR3 is made up of 18 amino acids. Germline V lookup: CDR1 SGHTA, CDR2 FQGNSA. Trimming cost V 6 bases and J 5 bases; bases outside gene matches: 20. Drawing of peripheral blood yielded roughly 9.8 milliliters from each donor.

V gene TRBV7-2 combines with J gene TRBJ2-5; TRBD2 agrees at 8 bases. The source of this sequence is a woman of 80 years or more in good health. The specimen was blood. CDR3 DNA: TGTGCCAGCAGTCTGGGTAGGGGCGGGGGGTCGAAGTCGGAGACCCAGTACTTC. As protein: CASSLGRGGGSKSETQYF.